Shown below are 7 T cell receptor beta chains from a single sample sequenced in a study of cytomegalovirus exposure and HLA in healthy donors. The PCR ran on 60 Vbeta and 13 Jbeta primers. Generated by immunoSEQ multiplex PCR, the TCRdb table keeps only in-frame clones and is missing some. The data contain 95,000 or so clones, about four fifths of them singletons. The source material was PBMCs. These receptors were obtained from a middle-aged woman in good health and CMV-seronegative.

This clone was seen a few times. The chain uses TRBV23-1 and TRBJ2-1, with 13 bases lining up with TRBD2. TRBV23-1 is marked as an open reading frame, function uncertain. The ends lost 7 bases at V and 0 bases at J; junction bases unmatched: 18. This CDR3 spans 21 amino acids. The CDR3 reads CASNTPVGLAGDKPSYNEQFF. Here the CDR3 DNA reads TGCGCCAGCAACACCCCGGTCGGACTAGCGGGGGATAAACCCTCCTACAATGAGCAGTTCTTC.

This chain connects TRBV10-2 to TRBJ1-2, with D perhaps TRBD1 (5 bases). Germline-derived CDR1 and CDR2 are WSHSY and SAAADI. V lost 6 bases and J 8 bases, leaving 19 bases between the germline ends. The CDR3 totals 14 residues. The CDR3, as DNA: TGCGCCAGCAGCGGGGGACCTTCTTGGGGGGGCTACACCTTC. Its translation: CASSGGPSWGGYTF.

The genes are TRBV5-6 and TRBJ1-3; D might be TRBD1 (5 bases). Germline V gives CDR1 SGHDT, CDR2 YYEEEE. The V gene lost 0 bases and the J gene lost 0 bases, with 13 bases spanning the gap. CDR3 length equals 17 residues. CDR3 amino acids: CASSLEVGGISGNTIYF. The CDR3 DNA is TGTGCCAGCAGCTTGGAAGTGGGGGGGATCTCTGGAAACACCATATATTTT. Full variable domain (missing parts from reference TRBV5-6 and TRBJ1-3): DAGVTQSPTHLIKTRGQQVTLRCSPKSGHDTVSWYQQALGQGPQFIFQYYEEEERQRGNFPDRFSGHQFPNYSSELNVNALLLGDSALYLCASSLEVGGISGNTIYFGEGSWLTVV.

V usage is TRBV7-3 and J usage is TRBJ2-5, with D perhaps matching TRBD2 (7 bases). V shed 0 bases and J shed 5 bases, with 13 bases lying between them. Germline CDR1 SGHTA, CDR2 FQGTGA. The CDR3 covers 15 residues. The CDR3 spells CASSLTSGGGETQYF. CDR3 coding DNA: TGTGCCAGCAGCTTAACTTCGGGGGGCGGTGAGACCCAGTACTTC.

The chain carries TRBV15 and TRBJ2-5, with a tentative D call TRBD1 (6 bases). The J call may be incorrect, as the DNA end agrees better with TRBJ2-7. Germline lookup yields CDR1 LNHNV and CDR2 YYDKDF (reference sequence). The CDR3 is 14 amino acids. CDR3 in amino acids: CATGNTGSSYEQYF. CDR3 DNA sequence: TGTGCCACCGGAAATACAGGGTCCTCCTACGAGCAGTACTTC.

V is TRBV18 and J is TRBJ1-4; TRBD1 agrees at 7 bases. The trim removed 3 bases at V and 0 bases at J, leaving 7 bases unmatched. The CDR3 totals 17 residues. Germline V gene sequence: CDR1 KGHSH, CDR2 LQKENI. The CDR3 region has the DNA TGTGCCAGCTCACCGCCGGGACAGCTTGCAACTAATGAAAAACTGTTTTTT. Its translation: CASSPPGQLATNEKLFF.

The CDR3 region is CASAPGIYSNQPQHF. The CDR3 region has the DNA TGCGCCAGCGCACCAGGGATTTATAGCAATCAGCCCCAGCATTTT. The chain links TRBV10-2 to TRBJ1-5; a weak D match, TRBD1 (5 bases). There are 15 residues in the CDR3. V lost 8 bases and J lost 0, with 14 bases in between. Looked up from germline, CDR1 is WSHSY and CDR2 is SAAADI.